This is a list of T cell receptor beta chains from one sample in a study of OX40 agonist ivuxolimab in advanced cancers. Assay: immunoSEQ multiplex PCR; the TCRdb copy retains only in-frame clones and omits some. This table holds about 100,000 clones, about nine tenths found once. The source material was CD4+ or CD8+ T cells sorted from blood, sampled in a trial of the OX40 agonist ivuxolimab. All receptors come from an adult with an advanced solid tumor such as melanoma, head and neck, liver or kidney cancer. Each CDR3 is given with its conserved first and last residue. Each record gives: J gene, clone size, V gene, CDR3 protein. Clone size is stated in some rows and not others, as once, few, many or a class when expanded.

>TRBJ1-6|.|TRBV30
CAWSTGSSYNSPLHF
>TRBJ2-3|.|TRBV6-1
CASVGGGPTDTQYF
>TRBJ1-1|few|TRBV28
CASNARQGVSTEAFF
>TRBJ1-1|.|TRBV5-1
CASSFDRAPGGKAFF
>TRBJ2-1|.|TRBV6-5
CASSYPDLQFF
>TRBJ2-7|.|TRBV15
CATSRHSGPVYEQYF
>TRBJ2-3|once|TRBV5-1
CASSYGLDTDTQYF
>TRBJ1-2|.|TRBV5-1
CASSYPGQSDGYTF
>TRBJ2-2|.|TRBV28
CASSLMGTGPGELFF
>TRBJ1-2|few|TRBV2
CASSKRDVNYGYTF
>TRBJ2-1|.|TRBV5-1
CASSRGQGGNEQFF
>TRBJ1-3|.|TRBV19
CASSSGGAGNTIYF
>TRBJ2-1|.|TRBV30
CAWSSPVSSYNEQFF
>TRBJ1-4|.|TRBV5-1
CASSLGTGPNEKLFF
>TRBJ1-6|few|TRBV11-2
CASSDRTNSPLHF
>TRBJ2-7|once|TRBV5-1
CASSLEPVGEQYF
>TRBJ2-1|.|TRBV29-1
CSVDLGLGGINEQFF
>TRBJ2-1|.|TRBV28
CASGFSGPRIRQFF
>TRBJ2-1|many|TRBV10-1
CASSEVTGGMNEQFF
>TRBJ2-1|.|TRBV27
CASNKGRLAGGIPYNEQFF
>TRBJ2-2|.|TRBV7-2
CASSLVGGAPPGELFF
>TRBJ1-6|.|TRBV2
CASSVQNNSPLHF
>TRBJ2-7|.|TRBV6-5
CASSIQHASGGEQYF
>TRBJ1-5|once|TRBV12-2
CASRFGRPQHF
>TRBJ1-5|.|TRBV2
CASSEGDTNQPQHF
>TRBJ2-7|.|TRBV30
CTWEKASYEQYF
>TRBJ1-5|.|TRBV2
CASSREGGWSNQPQHF
>TRBJ2-2|.|TRBV19
CASSTVTSGGSGELFF
>TRBJ2-7|.|TRBV5-6
CASSLAHWGYEQYF
>TRBJ2-7|.|TRBV5-3
CARSLERTSGAHKQYF
>TRBJ1-1|.|TRBV6-1
CASMQVLNTEAFF
>TRBJ1-1|few|TRBV2
CASSVSKARQAFF
>TRBJ2-3|once|TRBV5-8
CASGLDTQYF
>TRBJ2-3|.|TRBV14
CASSQDPASRAQYF
>TRBJ2-3|.|TRBV5-1
CASSLEGAGGTQYF
>TRBJ1-2|.|TRBV28
CASNAPANYGYTF